This entry describes one TCR beta chain. The junction had 10 bases not matched to a gene; V was cut back by 3 bases and J by 8 bases. CDR3 length equals 17 residues. Germline V gives CDR1 LGHNA, CDR2 YSLEER. This table comes from immunoSEQ multiplex PCR, and its TCRdb copy is limited to in-frame clones, with some not included. This table has about 190,000 clones, about four fifths appearing once. This specimen belongs to a study of blood T cell repertoires in COVID-19. The TCR was taken from a woman between 55 and 75 years old with COVID-19, enrolled during active disease. Material: peripheral blood. The chain links TRBV4-3 to TRBJ2-1; 13 positions agree with TRBD2. CDR3 sequence (DNA): TGCGCCAGCAGCCATGGACTAGCGGGAGATAGCGTGGATGAGCAGTTCTTC. As protein: CASSHGLAGDSVDEQFF.